This T cell receptor beta chain was documented in a study of T cell repertoires in cytomegalovirus infection. TCRdb processed the reads anew with MiXCR; each CDR3 protein has one entry. The sample has around 350,000 distinct CDR3 sequences; around 18% are singletons. This clonotype has more than one count but fewer than ten. Trimming cost V 6 bases and J 0 bases, with 12 bases left between them. This CDR3 has 15 amino acids. Sequenced sample: PBMCs. This clonotype originated in a human donor in good health (CMV status not recorded). Some clones in this sample may be carry-over from other donors' samples. J is TRBJ2-1 and V is TRBV12-3 or TRBV12-4; D unresolved. The CDR3 is CASSSPLRSYNEQFF. CDR3 nucleotides: TGTGCCAGCAGCTCCCCCCTACGCTCCTACAATGAGCAGTTCTTC.